These 6 T cell receptor beta chains were all obtained from the same sample, sequenced in a study of cytomegalovirus exposure and HLA in healthy donors. 60 Vbeta and 13 Jbeta primers were used in PCR. Method: immunoSEQ multiplex PCR; TCRdb's copy keeps in-frame clones and lacks some. The sample includes fewer than 150,000 clones, around 80% of them seen just once. The sequenced sample was PBMCs. The receptors come from a man aged 25 to 40 in good health.

This clone showed up just a few times. The chain links TRBV5-1 to TRBJ2-3; tentatively, D is TRBD2 (5 bases). This CDR3 region has 14 residues. Germline lookup yields CDR1 SGHRS and CDR2 YFSETQ. With 2 bases removed from V and 5 bases from J, the gap between germline ends came to 12 bases. The CDR3 here is CASSFASPKDTQYF. DNA for the CDR3: TGCGCCAGCAGCTTTGCTAGCCCTAAAGATACGCAGTATTTT.

The chain combines TRBV19 with TRBJ2-3; TRBD2 is a possible D gene (6 bases). Germline V lookup: CDR1 LNHDA, CDR2 SQIVND (reference sequence). V dropped 3 bases and J dropped 4 bases, with 11 bases sitting between them. This CDR3 has 14 residues. This CDR3 reads CASSIGGSSDTQYF. The CDR3 DNA is TGTGCCAGTAGTATTGGGGGGAGTTCAGATACGCAGTATTTT.

This chain connects TRBV30 to TRBJ1-2; D is unclear. Trimming cost V 2 bases and J 8 bases, with 15 bases left between them. This CDR3 comprises 13 residues. Germline V gene lookup returns CDR1 GTSNPN and CDR2 SVGIG (reference sequence). The chain's CDR3 is CAWSPTIPGGYTF. DNA of the CDR3: TGTGCCTGGAGTCCCACGATCCCGGGGGGCTACACCTTC. Looking up the rest from reference TRBV30 and TRBJ1-2 gives the full variable domain: SQTIHQWPATLVQPVGSPLSLECTVEGTSNPNLYWYRQAAGRGLQLLFYSVGIGQISSEVPQNLSASRPQDRQFILSSKKLLLSDSGFYLCAWSPTIPGGYTFGSGTRLTVV.

This clone has only one observation. The chain couples TRBV19 to TRBJ1-5, with 10 bases aligning to TRBD1. Germline CDR1 LNHDA, CDR2 SQIVND (reference sequence). The CDR3 covers 14 residues. V lost 4 bases, J lost 11 bases, and 8 bases stayed unmatched. In DNA form, the CDR3 reads TGTGCCAGTAGTACCCCTAGGACAGGGGGGTCCCAGCATTTT. This gives the protein CASSTPRTGGSQHF.

The chain uses TRBV6-5 and TRBJ2-7; D is unclear. Between the trimmed V and J ends, which lost 6 bases and 0 bases, there was a span of 12 bases. CDR3 length: 14 residues. The germline gives CDR1 MNHEY, CDR2 SVGAGI. The CDR3 bases are TGTGCCAGCAGCGATGACACCAACTCCTACGAGCAGTACTTC. As protein: CASSDDTNSYEQYF.

This sequence joins TRBV27 and TRBJ2-3; 7 bases map to TRBD1. The CDR3 loop spans 14 amino acids. Germline-derived CDR1 and CDR2 are MNHEY and SMNVEV (reference sequence). J lost 7 bases, V lost 5 bases, and 9 bases had no gene match. CDR3 coding DNA: TGTGCCAGCAGTGCCCGGGACAGTCTGAATACGCAGTATTTT. Its translation: CASSARDSLNTQYF.